This passage covers 10 T cell receptor beta chains from one sample sequenced in a study of T cells in Graves' hyperthyroidism and ophthalmopathy. The investigators amplified TCR beta CDR3 regions from RNA transcripts. First-round RT-PCR targeting the TCR CDR3 was performed with the HTBI primer set. MiXCR was run by TCRdb on the multiplex PCR reads, yielding one entry per CDR3 protein. The sample records about half a million distinct CDR3 sequences, about 16% being singletons. Sequences were obtained from blood. The receptor set was obtained from a woman in her twenties or thirties with Graves' ophthalmopathy.

This clonotype appeared many times. This rearrangement joins TRBV30 to TRBJ1-5; D gene unclear. The CDR3 contains 13 residues. V was pared by 5 bases and J by 1 base, with 9 bases between. Germline V lookup: CDR1 GTSNPN, CDR2 SVGIG (reference sequence). The CDR3 is CAWSGLSNQPQHF. The CDR3 bases are TGTGCCTGGTCGGGTTTGAGCAATCAGCCCCAGCATTTT.

A few counts support this clonotype. This may come from a read error, since a much larger clone is one base off. Lacking the conserved final phenylalanine or tryptophan, this CDR3 likely reflects a read error. The J gene is TRBJ2-5, the V gene TRBV7-2, with a tentative D call TRBD1 (6 bases). The CDR3 loop spans 14 amino acids. From germline, CDR1 is SGHTA and CDR2 FQGNSA. Trimming removed 3 bases from V and 1 base from J, with 9 bases in between. The CDR3, as DNA: TGTGCCAGCAGCTTCCGGGACACCCAAGAGACCCAGTACCTC. This sequence encodes CASSFRDTQETQYL.

At least ten counts were recorded for this clonotype. V usage is TRBV5-5 and J usage is TRBJ2-7; D ambiguous. Trimming removed 1 base from V and 7 bases from J, with 12 bases in between. The CDR3 has 13 amino acids. Germline V gives CDR1 SGHKS, CDR2 YYEKEE (reference sequence). CDR3 DNA sequence: TGTGCCAGCAGCTTGTCACGAATGAGGGAGCAGTACTTC. Residues: CASSLSRMREQYF. Complete variable domain (other parts from reference TRBV5-5 and TRBJ2-7): DAGVTQSPTHLIKTRGQQVTLRCSPISGHKSVSWYQQVLGQGPQFIFQYYEKEERGRGNFPDRFSARQFPNYSSELNVNALLLGDSALYLCASSLSRMREQYFGPGTRLTVT.

This sequence joins TRBV20-1 and TRBJ2-2; TRBD2 matches at 8 bases. Germline lookup yields CDR1 DFQATT and CDR2 SNEGSKA (reference sequence). CDR3 length equals 14 residues. Unmatched junction bases numbered 4, after V lost 1 base and J lost 6 bases. The CDR3 sequence: CSARVAGKSGELFF. The CDR3 DNA is TGCAGTGCTAGAGTAGCGGGGAAATCCGGGGAGCTGTTTTTT.

This rearrangement joins TRBV29-1 to TRBJ2-1, with 8 bases matching TRBD2. Per germline, CDR1 SQVTM and CDR2 ANQGSEA. The CDR3 has 15 residues. J was trimmed by 6 bases and V by 7 bases; bases with no gene match: 14. The CDR3 DNA reads TGCAGCGCCGCCCAGGGAGCGGGAGAAGGCAATGAGCAGTTCTTC. Protein: CSAAQGAGEGNEQFF.

This clonotype was seen more than once but under ten times. The chain combines TRBV20-1 with TRBJ2-3, with D maybe TRBD2 (5 bases). Germline loops: CDR1 DFQATT, CDR2 SNEGSKA (reference sequence). There are 12 residues in the CDR3. Trimming removed 7 bases from V and 3 bases from J, with 11 bases in between. CDR3 nucleotide sequence: TGCAGTGTCAGAGGGTGGACAGATACGCAGTATTTT. This codes for CSVRGWTDTQYF.

V and J are TRBV20-1 and TRBJ2-7; TRBD1 might be the D (5 bases). CDR3 length: 14 amino acids. V was shortened by 3 bases and J by 0 bases, with 12 bases between the two germline ends. The germline CDR1 and CDR2 sequences are DFQATT and SNEGSKA (reference sequence). CDR3 nucleotide sequence: TGCAGTGCTAGTCCCCAGGGCCCCTCCTACGAGCAGTACTTC. Protein sequence: CSASPQGPSYEQYF.

Of note for this clonotype: Compared with germline, one end of the junction differs, possibly owing to a read error. The V gene is TRBV28, the J gene TRBJ2-1; 8 bases align to TRBD2. Looked up from germline, CDR1 is MDHEN and CDR2 is SYDVKM. The CDR3 totals 12 residues. As DNA, the CDR3 is TGTGCCAGCCGTCGCGGGGGGTATGAGCCGTTCTTC. As protein: CASRRGGYEPFF.

V is TRBV19 and J is TRBJ1-1; tentatively, D is TRBD1 (5 bases). The length of the CDR3 is 18 residues. With 1 base removed from V and 8 bases from J, the gap between germline ends came to 26 bases. Germline V gene lookup returns CDR1 LNHDA and CDR2 SQIVND (reference sequence). The CDR3 loop is CASSIVFRQGYVIQEAFF. The CDR3 DNA reads TGTGCCAGTAGTATAGTCTTTCGGCAGGGCTACGTGATTCAGGAAGCTTTCTTT.

Points on this clonotype: A read error may account for a junction end that differs from germline. The gene calls are TRBV4-1 and TRBJ2-2, with D maybe TRBD2 (6 bases). This CDR3 region has 12 residues. Germline assignment: CDR1 MGHRA and CDR2 YSYEKL. The CDR3, as DNA: TGCGCCAGCAGCCAAGCTCGCCGGGAGCTTTTTTTT. Translating it yields CASSQARRELFF.